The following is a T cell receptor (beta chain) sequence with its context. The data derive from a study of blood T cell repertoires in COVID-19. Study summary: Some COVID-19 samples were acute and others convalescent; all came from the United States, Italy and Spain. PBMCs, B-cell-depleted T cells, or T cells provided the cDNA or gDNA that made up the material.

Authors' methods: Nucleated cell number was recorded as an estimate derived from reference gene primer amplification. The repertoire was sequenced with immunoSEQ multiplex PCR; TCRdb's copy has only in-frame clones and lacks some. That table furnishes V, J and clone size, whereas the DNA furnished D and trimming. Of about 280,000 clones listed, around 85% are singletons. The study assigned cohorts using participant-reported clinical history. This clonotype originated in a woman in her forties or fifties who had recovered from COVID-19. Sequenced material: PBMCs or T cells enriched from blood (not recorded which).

CDR3 sequence reads: CSVGTAHEKLFF. The CDR3 bases are TGCAGCGTCGGGACAGCCCATGAAAAACTGTTTTTT. The V call is TRBV29-1, the J call TRBJ1-4, with 7 bases that match TRBD1. Germline CDR1 and CDR2: SQVTM and ANQGSEA. The CDR3 extends over 12 amino acids. V gave up 6 bases and J gave up 6 bases; unmatched junction bases: 4.